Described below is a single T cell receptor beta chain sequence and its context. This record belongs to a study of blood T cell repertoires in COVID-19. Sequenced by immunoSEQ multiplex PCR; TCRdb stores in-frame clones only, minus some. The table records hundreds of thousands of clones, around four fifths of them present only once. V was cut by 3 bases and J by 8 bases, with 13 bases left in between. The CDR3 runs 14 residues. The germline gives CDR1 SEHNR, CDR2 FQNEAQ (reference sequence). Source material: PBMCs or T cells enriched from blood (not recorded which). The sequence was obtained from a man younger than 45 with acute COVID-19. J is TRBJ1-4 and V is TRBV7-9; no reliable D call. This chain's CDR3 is CASSLERVQEKLFF. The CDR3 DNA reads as TGTGCCAGCAGCTTGGAGAGGGTACAAGAAAAACTGTTTTTT. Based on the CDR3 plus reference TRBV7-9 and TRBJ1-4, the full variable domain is DTGVSQNPRHKITKRGQNVTFRCDPISEHNRLYWYRQTLGQGPEFLTYFQNEAQLEKSRLLSDRFSAERPKGSFSTLEIQRTEQGDSAMYLCASSLERVQEKLFFGSGTQLSVL.